These 12 T cell receptor beta chains originate from one sample sequenced in a study of T cell repertoires in ileal Crohn's disease. Profiled with immunoSEQ multiplex PCR; TCRdb holds only in-frame clones, not every one. This table holds some 5,000 clones, about 80% found once. Sequences were obtained from ileal tissue. These receptors all stem from an adult with Crohn's disease.

The J gene is TRBJ1-5, the V gene TRBV2; TRBD1 matches at 9 bases. CDR3 size: 14 residues. Trimming took 5 bases from V and 7 from J; bases not matched to a gene: 6. Germline CDR1 SNHLY, CDR2 FYNNEI. CDR3 loop: CASSLDRGAQPQHF. The CDR3 coding sequence is TGTGCCAGCAGTTTGGACAGGGGAGCACAGCCCCAGCATTTT.

CDR3 sequence reads: CASSLNNMNTEAFF. In DNA, the CDR3 is TGCGCCAGCAGCTTGAATAACATGAACACTGAAGCTTTCTTT. The chain is built from TRBV5-1 and TRBJ1-1; D remains ambiguous. V was shortened by 1 base and J by 0 bases, with 7 bases between the two germline ends. Germline CDR1 is SGHRS and CDR2 is YFSETQ. CDR3 length: 14 amino acids. The variable domain in full, with the rest retrieved from reference TRBV5-1 and TRBJ1-1, is KAGVTQTPRYLIKTRGQQVTLSCSPISGHRSVSWYQQTPGQGLQFLFEYFSETQRNKGNFPGRFSGRQFSNSRSEMNVSTLELGDSALYLCASSLNNMNTEAFFGQGTRLTVV.

The V gene is TRBV11-2, the J gene TRBJ2-3; D gene ambiguous. Between the trimmed V and J ends, which lost 5 bases and 2 bases, there was a span of 11 bases. CDR1 and CDR2 from the germline V gene are SGHAT and FQNNGV. This CDR3 spans 14 amino acids. CDR3 in amino acids: CASSPTQATDTQYF. DNA of the CDR3: TGTGCCAGCAGCCCGACCCAGGCCACAGATACGCAGTATTTT.

The V gene is TRBV30, the J gene TRBJ2-7; 9 bases are shared with TRBD1. Germline V gene lookup returns CDR1 GTSNPN and CDR2 SVGIG (reference sequence). V was pared by 5 bases and J by 6 bases, with 11 bases of the junction left unmatched. This CDR3 has 14 residues. CDR3 sequence (DNA): TGTGCCTGGTCTATCGGGACAGGGCGAGCCGAGCAGTACTTC. Protein sequence: CAWSIGTGRAEQYF.

The chain is built from TRBV29-1 and TRBJ2-1; TRBD2 matches 7 bases. V dropped 7 bases and J dropped 7; count of bases not matched to a gene: 13. The CDR3 is made up of 14 amino acids. Per germline, CDR1 SQVTM and CDR2 ANQGSEA. As DNA, the CDR3 is TGCAGCGCCGTCCCCTGGACTAGTAATAATGAGCAGTTCTTC. It codes for CSAVPWTSNNEQFF.

J is TRBJ1-2 and V is TRBV28, with a weak D call TRBD1 (5 bases). There are 12 residues in the CDR3. V was trimmed by 8 bases and J by 5 bases, leaving 12 bases between them. Germline V gene sequence: CDR1 MDHEN, CDR2 SYDVKM. CDR3 region: CASWAGLYGYTF. DNA of the CDR3: TGTGCCAGCTGGGCAGGGCTGTATGGCTACACCTTC.

V is TRBV18 and J is TRBJ1-3; possible D gene TRBD1, 6 bases. V was shortened by 2 bases and J by 0 bases, with 8 bases between the two germline ends. Per the germline V gene, CDR1 is KGHSH and CDR2 is LQKENI. The length of the CDR3 is 15 residues. The CDR3 is CASSPGQSSGNTIYF. The CDR3 DNA is TGTGCCAGCTCACCAGGACAGTCCTCTGGAAACACCATATATTTT.

DNA for the CDR3: TGTGCCAGCAGTTTCCATTCGGGACAAGGCACAGATACGCAGTATTTT. Its translation is CASSFHSGQGTDTQYF. The chain joins TRBV28 to TRBJ2-3; TRBD1 is a possible D gene (6 bases). V lost 3 bases, J lost 1 base, and 14 bases lay in between. Germline lookup yields CDR1 MDHEN and CDR2 SYDVKM. The CDR3 is made up of 16 amino acids. Together with reference TRBV28 and TRBJ2-3, the CDR3 gives the full variable domain: DVKVTQSSRYLVKRTGEKVFLECVQDMDHENMFWYRQDPGLGLRLIYFSYDVKMKEKGDIPEGYSVSREKKERFSLILESASTNQTSMYLCASSFHSGQGTDTQYFGPGTRLTVL.

The chain carries TRBV7-9 and TRBJ2-5, with D uncertain. The V end lost 1 base, the J end lost 1 base, and 13 bases lay between the germline ends. The CDR3 consists of 16 residues. Germline assignment: CDR1 SEHNR and CDR2 FQNEAQ (reference sequence). The CDR3 is CASSLVNTMFQETQYF. The CDR3 nucleotides are TGTGCCAGCAGCTTAGTGAACACCATGTTCCAAGAGACCCAGTACTTC.

This chain connects TRBV6-1 to TRBJ1-2; 9 bases agree with TRBD1. The germline gives CDR1 MNHNS, CDR2 SASEGT. This CDR3 is 14 amino acids long. J was trimmed by 5 bases and V by 5 bases; bases with no gene match: 6. The CDR3 sequence is CASSPDRGGYGYTF. Written as DNA, the CDR3 is TGTGCCAGCAGTCCGGACAGGGGTGGTTATGGCTACACCTTC.

The chain joins TRBV7-6 to TRBJ2-3; 11 bases line up with TRBD2. Germline CDR1 and CDR2: SGHVS and FNYEAQ. The trim removed 1 base at V and 9 bases at J, leaving 6 bases unmatched. The CDR3 runs to 15 residues. The CDR3, as DNA: TGTGCCAGCAGCTTAGAGTGGCTAGCGGGAGGAACGCAGTATTTT. Encoded protein: CASSLEWLAGGTQYF.

This chain's CDR3 is CAIGGPMNTEAFF. The CDR3, as DNA: TGTGCCATCGGAGGACCTATGAACACTGAAGCTTTCTTT. The chain uses TRBV10-3 and TRBJ1-1, with no clear D. The CDR3 sequence is 13 residues long. Trimming stripped 8 bases from V and 0 bases from J, with 10 bases between. Germline loops: CDR1 ENHRY, CDR2 SYGVKD.